This TCR beta chain was captured by sequencing in a study of blood T cells in healthy people across ages. Regarding this clonotype: The antigen remains unidentified.

General study results and limits: A strong correlation was found between TCR beta diversity and the percentage of naive T cells. When one million T cells were used, diversity estimates were thought to be underestimates.

The CDR3 extends over 14 amino acids. From germline, CDR1 is SGHTA and CDR2 FQGNSA. Then a second PCR, running about 6 to 12 cycles, was carried out with a sample-barcoded 5' primer and a J-beta primer mix. Each cDNA molecule received a tag from a template-switch adaptor that had 12 random nucleotides. CDR3-containing paired-end reads numbering at least 2.5 million came from each sample. Via MiXCR, TCRdb re-called the 5' RACE reads, giving one row per CDR3 protein. This repertoire shows 600,000 to 1,000,000 distinct CDR3 sequences, about 62% found once; its top ten account for roughly 22%. The sample was blood. The chain carries TRBV7-2 and TRBJ2-7; 7 positions agree with TRBD2. Judging by the DNA end, TRBJ2-5 fits better; the J call may be wrong. The sequence was obtained from a man between 25 and 39 years old in good health. As DNA, the CDR3 is TGTGCCAGCAGCTTAGGTTCGGCGGGGGTGACCCAGTACTTC. Residues: CASSLGSAGVTQYF.